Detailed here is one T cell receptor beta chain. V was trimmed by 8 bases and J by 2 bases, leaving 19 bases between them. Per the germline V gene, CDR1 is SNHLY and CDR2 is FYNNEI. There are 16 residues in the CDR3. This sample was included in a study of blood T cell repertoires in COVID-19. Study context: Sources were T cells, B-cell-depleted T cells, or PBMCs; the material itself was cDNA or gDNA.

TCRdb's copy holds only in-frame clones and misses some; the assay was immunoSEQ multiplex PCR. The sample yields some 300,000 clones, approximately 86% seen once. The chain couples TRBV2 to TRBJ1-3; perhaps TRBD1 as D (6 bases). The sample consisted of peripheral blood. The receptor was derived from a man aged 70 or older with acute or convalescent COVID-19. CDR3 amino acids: CASLLGGGDPGNTIYF. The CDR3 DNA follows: TGTGCCAGCCTCTTAGGGGGTGGGGACCCTGGAAACACCATATATTTT.